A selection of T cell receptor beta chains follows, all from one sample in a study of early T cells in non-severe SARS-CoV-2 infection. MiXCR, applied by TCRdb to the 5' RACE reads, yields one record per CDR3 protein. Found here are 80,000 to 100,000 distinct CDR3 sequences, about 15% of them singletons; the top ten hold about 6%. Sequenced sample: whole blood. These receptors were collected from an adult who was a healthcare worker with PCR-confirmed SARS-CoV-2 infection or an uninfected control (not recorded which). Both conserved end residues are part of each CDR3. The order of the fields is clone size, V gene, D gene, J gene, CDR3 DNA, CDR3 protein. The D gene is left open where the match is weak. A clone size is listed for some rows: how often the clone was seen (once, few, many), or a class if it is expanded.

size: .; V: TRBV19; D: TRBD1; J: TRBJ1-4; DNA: TGTGCCAGTAGTTTGACAGGGCTAGGTGAAAAACTGTTTTTT; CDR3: CASSLTGLGEKLFF
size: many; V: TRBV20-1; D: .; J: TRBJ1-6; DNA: TGCAGTGCTAGTAACGTGGAGGGGGATTCACCCCTCCACTTT; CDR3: CSASNVEGDSPLHF
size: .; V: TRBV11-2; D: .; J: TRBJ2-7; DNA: TGTGCCAGCAGCGTAGGACAGCACCCCTCCTACGAGCAGTACTTC; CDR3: CASSVGQHPSYEQYF
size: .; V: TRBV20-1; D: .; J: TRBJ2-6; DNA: TGCAGTGCTTCCGGGACACTTGTTAGCTCTGGGGCCAACGTCCTGACTTTC; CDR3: CSASGTLVSSGANVLTF
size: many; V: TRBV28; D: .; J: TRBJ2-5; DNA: TGTGCCAGCAGTTTTACAAGAGACCAGTACTTC; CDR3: CASSFTRDQYF
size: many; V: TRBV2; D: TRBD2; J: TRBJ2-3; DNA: TGTGCCAGCAGGAAGGGACTAGCGTTAGATACGCAGTATTTT; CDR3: CASRKGLALDTQYF
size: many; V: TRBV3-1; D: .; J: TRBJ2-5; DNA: TGTGCCAGCAGCGGAATAGAGACCCAGTACTTC; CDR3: CASSGIETQYF
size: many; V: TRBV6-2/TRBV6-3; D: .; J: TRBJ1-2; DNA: TGTGCCAGCAAACAGGGTTACCATGGCTACACCTTC; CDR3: CASKQGYHGYTF
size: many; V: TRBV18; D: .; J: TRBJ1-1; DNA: TGTGCCAGCTCACCCCAGGAGAACACTGAAGCTTTCTTT; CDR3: CASSPQENTEAFF
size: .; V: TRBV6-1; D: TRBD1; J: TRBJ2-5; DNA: TGTGCCAGCAGTCAGGACAGGGGCGAGGAGACCCAGTACTTC; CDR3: CASSQDRGEETQYF
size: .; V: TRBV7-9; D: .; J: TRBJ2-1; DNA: TGTGCCAGCAGCGTAGGGCTGGAGCAGTTCTTC; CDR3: CASSVGLEQFF
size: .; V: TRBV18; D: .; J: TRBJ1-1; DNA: TGTGCCAGCTCACCAGCGGTAAACACTGAAGCTTTCTTT; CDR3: CASSPAVNTEAFF
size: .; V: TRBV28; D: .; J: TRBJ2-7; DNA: TGTGCCAGCAGTTGGAGACAGGCCCCAGAGTACTTC; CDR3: CASSWRQAPEYF
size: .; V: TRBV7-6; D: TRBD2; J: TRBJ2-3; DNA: TGTGCCAGCAGCTTGGGGACTAGCTTAACAGATACGCAGTATTTT; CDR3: CASSLGTSLTDTQYF
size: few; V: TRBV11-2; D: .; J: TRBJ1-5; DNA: TGTGCCAGCAGCTTAGATCGTAGAAAAGATAGCAATCAGCCCCAGCATTTT; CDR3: CASSLDRRKDSNQPQHF
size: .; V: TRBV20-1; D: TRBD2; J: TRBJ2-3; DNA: TGCAGTAAGAGGGCTAGCGGGAGCACAGATACGCAGTATTTT; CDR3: CSKRASGSTDTQYF
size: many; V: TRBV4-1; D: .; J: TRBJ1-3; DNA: TGCGCCAGCACTGACCGGGGGATTAGTGGAAACACCATATATTTT; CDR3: CASTDRGISGNTIYF
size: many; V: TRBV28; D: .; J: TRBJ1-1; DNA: TGTGCCACCACCATACAGGCCCTTGGAGCTTTCTTT; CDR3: CATTIQALGAFF
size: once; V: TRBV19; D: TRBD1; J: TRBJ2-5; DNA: TGTGCCAGTAGTATCCTGACAGGGGAGACCCAGTACTTC; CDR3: CASSILTGETQYF
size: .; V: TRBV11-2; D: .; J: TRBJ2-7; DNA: TGTGCCAGCACCGCGGCGACTTTCTCCTACGAGCAGTACTTC; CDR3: CASTAATFSYEQYF
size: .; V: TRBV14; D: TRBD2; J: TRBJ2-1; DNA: TGTGCCAGCAGCCAACCACTAGCGGGGTTCTACAATGAGCAGTTCTTC; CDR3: CASSQPLAGFYNEQFF
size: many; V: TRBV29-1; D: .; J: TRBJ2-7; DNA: TGCAGCGTTGCCCCCACCATCTACGAGCAGTACTTC; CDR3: CSVAPTIYEQYF